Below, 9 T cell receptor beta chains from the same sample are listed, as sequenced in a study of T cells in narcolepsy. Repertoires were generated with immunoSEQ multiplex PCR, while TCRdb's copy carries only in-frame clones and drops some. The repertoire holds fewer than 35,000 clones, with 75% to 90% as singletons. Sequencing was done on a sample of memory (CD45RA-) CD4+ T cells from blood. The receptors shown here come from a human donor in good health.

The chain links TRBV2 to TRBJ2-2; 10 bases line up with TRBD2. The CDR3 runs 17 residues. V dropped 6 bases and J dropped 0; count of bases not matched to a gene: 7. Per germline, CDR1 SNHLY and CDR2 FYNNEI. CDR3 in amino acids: CASRYTSGDPNTGELFF. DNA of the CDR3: TGTGCCAGCAGATACACTAGCGGGGACCCGAACACCGGGGAGCTGTTTTTT.

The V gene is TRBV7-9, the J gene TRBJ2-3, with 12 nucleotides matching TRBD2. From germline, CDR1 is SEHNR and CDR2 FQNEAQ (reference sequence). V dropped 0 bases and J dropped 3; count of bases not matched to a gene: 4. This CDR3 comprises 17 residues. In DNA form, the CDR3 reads TGTGCCAGCAGCTTAGCCCCGACTAGCGGGGGTACAGATACGCAGTATTTT. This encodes CASSLAPTSGGTDTQYF.

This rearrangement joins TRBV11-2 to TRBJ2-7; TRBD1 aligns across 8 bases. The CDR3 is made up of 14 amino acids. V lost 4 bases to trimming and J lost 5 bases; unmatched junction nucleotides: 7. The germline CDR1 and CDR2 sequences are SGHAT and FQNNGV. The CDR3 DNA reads TGTGCCAGCAGCTCGGGACCAGGGGGCAACGAGCAGTACGTC. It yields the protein CASSSGPGGNEQYV.

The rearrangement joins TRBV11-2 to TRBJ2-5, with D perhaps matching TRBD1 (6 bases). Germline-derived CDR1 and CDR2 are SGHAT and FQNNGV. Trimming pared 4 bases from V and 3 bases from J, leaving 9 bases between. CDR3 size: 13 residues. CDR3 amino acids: CASSSGVKETQYF. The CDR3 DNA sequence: TGTGCCAGCAGCTCAGGGGTTAAAGAGACCCAGTACTTC. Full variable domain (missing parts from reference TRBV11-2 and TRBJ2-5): EAGVAQSPRYKIIEKRQSVAFWCNPISGHATLYWYQQILGQGPKLLIQFQNNGVVDDSQLPKDRFSAERLKGVDSTLKIQPAKLEDSAVYLCASSSGVKETQYFGPGTRLLVL.

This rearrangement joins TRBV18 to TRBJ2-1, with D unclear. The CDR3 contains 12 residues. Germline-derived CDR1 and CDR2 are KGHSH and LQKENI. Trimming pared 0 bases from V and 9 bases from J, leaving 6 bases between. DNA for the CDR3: TGTGCCAGCTCACCACCGGATGTTGAGCAGTTCTTC. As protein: CASSPPDVEQFF.

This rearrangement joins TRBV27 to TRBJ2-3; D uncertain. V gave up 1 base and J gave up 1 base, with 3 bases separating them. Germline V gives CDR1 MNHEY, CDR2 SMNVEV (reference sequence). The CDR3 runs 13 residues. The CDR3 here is CASSLYGTDTQYF. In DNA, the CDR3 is TGTGCCAGCAGTTTATACGGCACAGATACGCAGTATTTT.

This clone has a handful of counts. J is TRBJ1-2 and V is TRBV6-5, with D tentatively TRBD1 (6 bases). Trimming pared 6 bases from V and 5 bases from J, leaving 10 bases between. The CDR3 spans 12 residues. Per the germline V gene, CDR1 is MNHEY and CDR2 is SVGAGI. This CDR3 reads CASSSGEYGYTF. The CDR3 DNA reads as TGTGCCAGCAGCTCAGGGGAATATGGCTACACCTTC.

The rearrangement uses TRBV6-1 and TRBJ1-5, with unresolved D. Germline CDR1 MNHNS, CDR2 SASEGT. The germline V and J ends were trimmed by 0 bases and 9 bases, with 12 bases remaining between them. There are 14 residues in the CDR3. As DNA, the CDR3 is TGTGCCAGCAGTGAAGCGCTCCGTACCGGGCCCCAGCATTTT. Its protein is CASSEALRTGPQHF.

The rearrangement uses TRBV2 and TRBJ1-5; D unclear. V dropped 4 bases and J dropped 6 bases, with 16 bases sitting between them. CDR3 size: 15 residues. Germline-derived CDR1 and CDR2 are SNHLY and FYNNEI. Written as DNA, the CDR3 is TGTGCCAGCAGTGTTGGGGAGATCGGGAGTCAGCCCCAGCATTTT. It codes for CASSVGEIGSQPQHF.